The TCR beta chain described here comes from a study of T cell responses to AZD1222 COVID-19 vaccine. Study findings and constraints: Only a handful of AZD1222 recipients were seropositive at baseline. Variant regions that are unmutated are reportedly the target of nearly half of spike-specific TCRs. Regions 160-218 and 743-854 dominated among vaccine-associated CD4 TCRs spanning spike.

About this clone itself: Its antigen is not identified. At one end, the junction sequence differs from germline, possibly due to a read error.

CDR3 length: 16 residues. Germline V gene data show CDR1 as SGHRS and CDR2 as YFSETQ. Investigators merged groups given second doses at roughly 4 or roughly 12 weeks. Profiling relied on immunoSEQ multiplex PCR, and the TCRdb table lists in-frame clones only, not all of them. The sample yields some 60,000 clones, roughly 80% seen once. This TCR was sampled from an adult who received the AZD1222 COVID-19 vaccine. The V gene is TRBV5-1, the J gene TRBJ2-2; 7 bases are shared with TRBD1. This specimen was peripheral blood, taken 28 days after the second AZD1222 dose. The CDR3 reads CASSLNRGSKTGELFF. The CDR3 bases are TGCGCCAGCAGCTTGAACAGGGGTTCGAAGACCGGGGAGCTGTTTTTT.